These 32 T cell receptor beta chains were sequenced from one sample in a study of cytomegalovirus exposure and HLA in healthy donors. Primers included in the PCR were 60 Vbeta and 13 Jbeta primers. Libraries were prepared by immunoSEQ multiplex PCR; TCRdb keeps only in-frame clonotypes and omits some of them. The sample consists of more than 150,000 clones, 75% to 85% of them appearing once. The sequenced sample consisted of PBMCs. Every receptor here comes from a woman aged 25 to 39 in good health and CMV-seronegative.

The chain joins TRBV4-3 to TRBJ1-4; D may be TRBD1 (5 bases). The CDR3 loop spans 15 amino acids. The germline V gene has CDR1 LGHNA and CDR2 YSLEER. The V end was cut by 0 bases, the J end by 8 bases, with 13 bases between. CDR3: CASSQEQGGLEKLFF. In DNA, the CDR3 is TGCGCCAGCAGCCAAGAGCAGGGAGGCCTAGAAAAACTGTTTTTT.

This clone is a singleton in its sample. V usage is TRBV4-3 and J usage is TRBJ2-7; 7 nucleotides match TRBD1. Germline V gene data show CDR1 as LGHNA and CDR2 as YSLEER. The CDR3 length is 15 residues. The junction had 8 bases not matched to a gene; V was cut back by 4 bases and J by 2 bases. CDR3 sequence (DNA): TGCGCCAGCAGCCCAGGGACAGCGTGGACCTACGAGCAGTACTTC. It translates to CASSPGTAWTYEQYF.

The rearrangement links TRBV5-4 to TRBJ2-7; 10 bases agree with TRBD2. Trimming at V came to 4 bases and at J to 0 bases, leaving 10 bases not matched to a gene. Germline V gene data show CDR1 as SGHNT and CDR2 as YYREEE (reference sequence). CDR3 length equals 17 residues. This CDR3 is CASSPTFSGRTSYEQYF. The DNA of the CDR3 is TGTGCCAGCAGCCCCACTTTTAGCGGGAGGACCTCCTACGAGCAGTACTTC.

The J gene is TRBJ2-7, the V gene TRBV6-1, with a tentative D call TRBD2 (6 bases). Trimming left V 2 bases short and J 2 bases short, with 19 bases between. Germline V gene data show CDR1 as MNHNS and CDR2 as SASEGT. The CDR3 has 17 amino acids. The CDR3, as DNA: TGTGCCAGCAGTGAACGTGGGGACTTACTAATCACCTACGAGCAGTACTTC. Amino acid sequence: CASSERGDLLITYEQYF.

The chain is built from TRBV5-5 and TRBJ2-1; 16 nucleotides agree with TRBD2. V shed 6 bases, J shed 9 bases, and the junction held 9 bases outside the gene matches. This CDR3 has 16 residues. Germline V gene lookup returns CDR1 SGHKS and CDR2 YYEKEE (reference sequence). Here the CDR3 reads CASTPIGTSGGGEQFF. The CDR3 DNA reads TGTGCCAGCACTCCCATAGGGACTAGCGGGGGGGGTGAGCAGTTCTTC.

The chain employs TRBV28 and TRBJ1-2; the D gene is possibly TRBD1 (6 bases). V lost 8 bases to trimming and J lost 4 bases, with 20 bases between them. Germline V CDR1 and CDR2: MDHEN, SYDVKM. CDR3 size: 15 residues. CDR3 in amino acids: CASGGGPGISYGYTF. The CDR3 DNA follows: TGTGCCAGCGGGGGGGGGCCGGGTATCAGCTATGGCTACACCTTC.

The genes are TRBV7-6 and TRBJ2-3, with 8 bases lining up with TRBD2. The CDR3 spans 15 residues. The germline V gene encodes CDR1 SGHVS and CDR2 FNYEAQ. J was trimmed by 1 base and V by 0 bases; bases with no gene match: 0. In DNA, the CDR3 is TGTGCCAGCAGCTTAGCAGCGGGGGGCACAGATACGCAGTATTTT. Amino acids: CASSLAAGGTDTQYF. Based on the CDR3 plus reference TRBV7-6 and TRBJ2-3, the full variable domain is GAGVSQSPRYKVTKRGQDVALRCDPISGHVSLYWYRQALGQGPEFLTYFNYEAQQDKSGLPNDRFSAERPEGSISTLTIQRTEQRDSAMYRCASSLAAGGTDTQYFGPGTRLTVL.

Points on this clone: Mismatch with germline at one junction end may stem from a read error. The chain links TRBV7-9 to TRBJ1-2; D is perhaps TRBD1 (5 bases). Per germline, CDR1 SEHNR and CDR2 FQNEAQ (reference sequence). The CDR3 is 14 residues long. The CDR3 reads CSSSSHRDSAGYTF. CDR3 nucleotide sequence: TGTTCCAGCAGCTCCCACCGAGACAGTGCTGGCTACACCTTC. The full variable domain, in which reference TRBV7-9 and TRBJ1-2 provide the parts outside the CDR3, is DTGVSQNPRHKITKRGQNVTFRCDPISEHNRLYWYRQTLGQGPEFLTYFQNEAQLEKSRLLSDRFSAERPKGSFSTLEIQRTEQGDSAMYLCSSSSHRDSAGYTFGSGTRLTVV.

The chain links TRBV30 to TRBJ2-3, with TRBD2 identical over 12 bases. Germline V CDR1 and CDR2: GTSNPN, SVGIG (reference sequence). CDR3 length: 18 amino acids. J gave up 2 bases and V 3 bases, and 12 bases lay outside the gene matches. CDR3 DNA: TGTGCCTGGAGCCGAGCTAGGACTAGCGGGACCTACACAGATACGCAGTATTTT. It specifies CAWSRARTSGTYTDTQYF.

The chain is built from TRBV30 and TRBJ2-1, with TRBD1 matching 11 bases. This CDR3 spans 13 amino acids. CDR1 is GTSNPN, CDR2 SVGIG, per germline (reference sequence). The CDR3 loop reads CASGQGALNEQFF. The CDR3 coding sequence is TGTGCAAGCGGACAGGGGGCGCTCAATGAGCAGTTCTTC. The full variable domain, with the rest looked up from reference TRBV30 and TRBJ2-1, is SQTIHQWPATLVQPVGSPLSLECTVEGTSNPNLYWYRQAAGRGLQLLFYSVGIGQISSEVPQNLSASRPQDRQFILSSKKLLLSDSGFYLCASGQGALNEQFFGPGTRLTVL.

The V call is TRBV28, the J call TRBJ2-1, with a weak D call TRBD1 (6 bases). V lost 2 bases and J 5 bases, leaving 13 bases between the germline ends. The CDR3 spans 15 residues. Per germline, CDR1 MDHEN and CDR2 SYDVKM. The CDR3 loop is CASSLGGMKHNEQFF. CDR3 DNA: TGTGCCAGCAGTTTAGGGGGCATGAAACACAATGAGCAGTTCTTC.

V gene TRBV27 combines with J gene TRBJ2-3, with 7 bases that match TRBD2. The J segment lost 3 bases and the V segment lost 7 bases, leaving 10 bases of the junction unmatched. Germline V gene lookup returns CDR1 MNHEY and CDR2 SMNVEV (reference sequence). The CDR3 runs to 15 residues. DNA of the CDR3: TGTGCCAGCACGTGGGCGGGAGCGAGGACAGATACGCAGTATTTT. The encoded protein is CASTWAGARTDTQYF.

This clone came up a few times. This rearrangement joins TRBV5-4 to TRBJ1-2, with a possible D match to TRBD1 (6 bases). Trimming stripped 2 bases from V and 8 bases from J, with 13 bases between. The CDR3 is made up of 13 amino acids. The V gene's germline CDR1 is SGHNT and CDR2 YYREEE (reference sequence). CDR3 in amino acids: CASSLTGTRGYTF. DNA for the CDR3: TGTGCCAGCAGCTTAACAGGGACGCGGGGCTACACCTTC. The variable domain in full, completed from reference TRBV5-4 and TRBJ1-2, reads ETGVTQSPTHLIKTRGQQVTLRCSSQSGHNTVSWYQQALGQGPQFIFQYYREEENGRGNFPPRFSGLQFPNYSSELNVNALELDDSALYLCASSLTGTRGYTFGSGTRLTVV.

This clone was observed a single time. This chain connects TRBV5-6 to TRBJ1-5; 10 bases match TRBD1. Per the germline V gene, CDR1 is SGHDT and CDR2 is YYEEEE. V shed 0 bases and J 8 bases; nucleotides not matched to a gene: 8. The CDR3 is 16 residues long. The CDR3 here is CASSLAGTGAIEPQHF. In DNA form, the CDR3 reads TGTGCCAGCAGCTTGGCCGGGACAGGGGCAATTGAGCCCCAGCATTTT. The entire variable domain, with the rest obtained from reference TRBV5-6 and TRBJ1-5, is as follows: DAGVTQSPTHLIKTRGQQVTLRCSPKSGHDTVSWYQQALGQGPQFIFQYYEEEERQRGNFPDRFSGHQFPNYSSELNVNALLLGDSALYLCASSLAGTGAIEPQHFGDGTRLSIL.

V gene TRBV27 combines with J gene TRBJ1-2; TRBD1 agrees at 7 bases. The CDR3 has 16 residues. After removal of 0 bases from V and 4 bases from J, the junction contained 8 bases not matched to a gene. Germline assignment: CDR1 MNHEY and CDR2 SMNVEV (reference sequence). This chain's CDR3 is CASSLSSDRRRYGYTF. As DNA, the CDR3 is TGTGCCAGCAGTTTATCCTCGGACAGGCGCCGCTATGGCTACACCTTC.

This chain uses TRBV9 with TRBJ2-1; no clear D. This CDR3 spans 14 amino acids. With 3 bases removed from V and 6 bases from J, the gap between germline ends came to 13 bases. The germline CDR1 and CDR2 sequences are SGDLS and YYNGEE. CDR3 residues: CASSEWASSNEQFF. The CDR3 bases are TGTGCCAGCAGCGAGTGGGCCTCTTCCAATGAGCAGTTCTTC.

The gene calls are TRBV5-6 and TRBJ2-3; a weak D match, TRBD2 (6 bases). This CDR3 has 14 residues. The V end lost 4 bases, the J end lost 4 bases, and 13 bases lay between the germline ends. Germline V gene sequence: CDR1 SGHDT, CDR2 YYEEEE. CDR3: CASSQAGSADTQYF. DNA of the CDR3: TGTGCCAGCAGCCAGGCGGGGAGCGCAGATACGCAGTATTTT.

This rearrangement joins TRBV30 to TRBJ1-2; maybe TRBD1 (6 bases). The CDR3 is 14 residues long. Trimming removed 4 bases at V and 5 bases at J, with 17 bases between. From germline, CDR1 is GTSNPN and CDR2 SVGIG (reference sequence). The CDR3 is CAWTTPGQLYGYTF. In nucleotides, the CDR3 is TGTGCCTGGACCACTCCCGGACAGCTGTATGGCTACACCTTC.

This CDR3 is CASSPLAGSGQPQHF. As DNA, the CDR3 is TGTGCCAGCTCACCACTTGCGGGGTCCGGGCAGCCCCAGCATTTT. The chain uses TRBV18 and TRBJ1-5, with D unresolved. This CDR3 is built from 15 residues. The germline V and J ends were trimmed by 1 base and 7 bases, with 14 bases remaining between them. Germline V gene data show CDR1 as KGHSH and CDR2 as LQKENI. Drawing the rest from reference TRBV18 and TRBJ1-5, the complete variable domain is NAGVMQNPRHLVRRRGQEARLRCSPMKGHSHVYWYRQLPEEGLKFMVYLQKENIIDESGMPKERFSAEFPKEGPSILRIQQVVRGDSAAYFCASSPLAGSGQPQHFGDGTRLSIL.

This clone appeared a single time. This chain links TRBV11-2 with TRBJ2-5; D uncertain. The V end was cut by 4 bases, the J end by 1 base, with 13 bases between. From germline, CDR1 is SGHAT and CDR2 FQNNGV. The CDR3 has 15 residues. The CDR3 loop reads CASSSHLRAQETQYF. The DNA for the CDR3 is TGTGCCAGCAGCTCCCACCTAAGAGCCCAAGAGACCCAGTACTTC.

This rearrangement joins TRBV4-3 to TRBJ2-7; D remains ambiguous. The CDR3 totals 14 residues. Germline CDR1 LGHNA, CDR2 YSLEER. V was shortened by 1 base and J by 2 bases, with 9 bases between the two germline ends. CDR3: CASSQVADTYEQYF. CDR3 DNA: TGCGCCAGCAGCCAAGTTGCAGATACCTACGAGCAGTACTTC.

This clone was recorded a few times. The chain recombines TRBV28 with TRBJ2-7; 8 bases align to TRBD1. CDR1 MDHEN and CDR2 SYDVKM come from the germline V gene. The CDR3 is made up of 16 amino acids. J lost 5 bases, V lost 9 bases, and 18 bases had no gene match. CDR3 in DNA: TGTGCCAGTCGATGGGGCAGGGGGCAAATTGTCGACGAGCAGTACTTC. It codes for CASRWGRGQIVDEQYF.

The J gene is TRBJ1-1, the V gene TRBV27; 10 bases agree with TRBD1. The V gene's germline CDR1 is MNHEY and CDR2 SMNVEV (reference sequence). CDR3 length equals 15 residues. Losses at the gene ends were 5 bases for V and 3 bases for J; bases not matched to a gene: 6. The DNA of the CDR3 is TGTGCCAGCAGTCCAGGGACAGGGGCCGACACTGAAGCTTTCTTT. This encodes CASSPGTGADTEAFF.

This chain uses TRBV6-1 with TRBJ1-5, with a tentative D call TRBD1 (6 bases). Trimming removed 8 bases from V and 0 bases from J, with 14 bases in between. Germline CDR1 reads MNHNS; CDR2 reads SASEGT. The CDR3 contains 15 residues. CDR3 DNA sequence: TGTGCCAGCGACTCAGGGGTCGATAGCAATCAGCCCCAGCATTTT. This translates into CASDSGVDSNQPQHF.

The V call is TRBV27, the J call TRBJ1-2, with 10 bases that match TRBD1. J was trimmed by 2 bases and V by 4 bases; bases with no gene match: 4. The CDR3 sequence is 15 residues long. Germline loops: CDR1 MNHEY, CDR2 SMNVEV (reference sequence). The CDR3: CASSSRDRGNYGYTF. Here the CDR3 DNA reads TGTGCCAGCAGTTCCCGGGACAGGGGAAACTATGGCTACACCTTC.

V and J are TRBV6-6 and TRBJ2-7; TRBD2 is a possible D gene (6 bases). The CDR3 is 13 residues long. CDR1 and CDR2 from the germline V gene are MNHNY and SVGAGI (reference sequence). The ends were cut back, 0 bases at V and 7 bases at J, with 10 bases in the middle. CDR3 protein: CASSYSGGREQYF. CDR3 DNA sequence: TGTGCCAGCAGTTACTCGGGGGGTAGGGAGCAGTACTTC.

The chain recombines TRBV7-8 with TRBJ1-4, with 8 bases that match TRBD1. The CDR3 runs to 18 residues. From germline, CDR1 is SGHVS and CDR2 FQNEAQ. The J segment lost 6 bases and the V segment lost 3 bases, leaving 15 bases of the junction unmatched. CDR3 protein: CASSFLTGGGGSDEKLFF. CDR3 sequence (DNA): TGTGCCAGCAGCTTCCTTACAGGGGGTGGTGGTTCTGATGAAAAACTGTTTTTT.

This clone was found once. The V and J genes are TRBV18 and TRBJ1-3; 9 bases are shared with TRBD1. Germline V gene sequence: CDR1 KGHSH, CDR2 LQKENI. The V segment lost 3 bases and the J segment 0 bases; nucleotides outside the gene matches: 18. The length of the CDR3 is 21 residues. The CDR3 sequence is CASSPLATIAGDRASGNTIYF. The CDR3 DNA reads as TGTGCCAGCTCACCTTTGGCCACGATTGCTGGGGACAGGGCCTCTGGAAACACCATATATTTT.

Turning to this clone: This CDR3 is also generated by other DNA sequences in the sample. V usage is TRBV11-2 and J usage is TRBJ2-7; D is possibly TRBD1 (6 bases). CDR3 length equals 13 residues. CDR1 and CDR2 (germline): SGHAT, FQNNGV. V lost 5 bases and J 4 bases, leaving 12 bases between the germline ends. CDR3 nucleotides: TGTGCCAGCAGCCTCGGACAGAGTTACGAGCAGTACTTC. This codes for CASSLGQSYEQYF. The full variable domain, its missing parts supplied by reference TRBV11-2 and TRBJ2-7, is EAGVAQSPRYKIIEKRQSVAFWCNPISGHATLYWYQQILGQGPKLLIQFQNNGVVDDSQLPKDRFSAERLKGVDSTLKIQPAKLEDSAVYLCASSLGQSYEQYFGPGTRLTVT.

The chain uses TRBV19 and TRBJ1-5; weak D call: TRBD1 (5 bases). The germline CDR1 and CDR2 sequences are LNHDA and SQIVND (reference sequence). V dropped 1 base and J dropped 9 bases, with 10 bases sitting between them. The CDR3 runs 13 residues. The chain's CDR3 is CASSIGPQGPQHF. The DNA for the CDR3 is TGTGCCAGTAGTATAGGCCCCCAGGGGCCCCAGCATTTT.

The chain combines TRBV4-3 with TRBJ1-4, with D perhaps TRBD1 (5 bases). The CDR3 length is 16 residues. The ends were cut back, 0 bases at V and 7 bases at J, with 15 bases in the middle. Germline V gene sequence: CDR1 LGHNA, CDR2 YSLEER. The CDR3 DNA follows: TGCGCCAGCAGCCAAGATTTGGGGGGAGGTAGTGAAAAACTGTTTTTT. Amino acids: CASSQDLGGGSEKLFF.

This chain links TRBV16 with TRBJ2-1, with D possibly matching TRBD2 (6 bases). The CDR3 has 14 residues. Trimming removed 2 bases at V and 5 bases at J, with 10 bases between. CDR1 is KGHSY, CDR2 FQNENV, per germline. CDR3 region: CASSQGGPHNEQFF. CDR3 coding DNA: TGTGCCAGCAGCCAAGGAGGGCCCCACAATGAGCAGTTCTTC.